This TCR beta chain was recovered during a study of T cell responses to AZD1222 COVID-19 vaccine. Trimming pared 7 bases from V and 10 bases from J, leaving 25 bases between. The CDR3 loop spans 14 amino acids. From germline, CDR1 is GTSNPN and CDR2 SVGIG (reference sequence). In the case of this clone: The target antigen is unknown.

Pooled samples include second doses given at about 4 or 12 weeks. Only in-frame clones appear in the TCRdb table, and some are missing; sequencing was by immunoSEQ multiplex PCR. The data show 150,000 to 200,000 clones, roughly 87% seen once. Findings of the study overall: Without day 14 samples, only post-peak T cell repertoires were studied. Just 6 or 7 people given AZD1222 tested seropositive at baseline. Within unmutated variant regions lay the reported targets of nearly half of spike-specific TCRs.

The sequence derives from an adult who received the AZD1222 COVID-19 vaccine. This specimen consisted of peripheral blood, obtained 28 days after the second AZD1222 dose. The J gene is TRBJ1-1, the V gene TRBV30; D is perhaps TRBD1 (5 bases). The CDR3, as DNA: TGTGCCTCAGACACGGGACTAGGAACACTTGGAGCTTTCTTT. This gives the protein CASDTGLGTLGAFF.